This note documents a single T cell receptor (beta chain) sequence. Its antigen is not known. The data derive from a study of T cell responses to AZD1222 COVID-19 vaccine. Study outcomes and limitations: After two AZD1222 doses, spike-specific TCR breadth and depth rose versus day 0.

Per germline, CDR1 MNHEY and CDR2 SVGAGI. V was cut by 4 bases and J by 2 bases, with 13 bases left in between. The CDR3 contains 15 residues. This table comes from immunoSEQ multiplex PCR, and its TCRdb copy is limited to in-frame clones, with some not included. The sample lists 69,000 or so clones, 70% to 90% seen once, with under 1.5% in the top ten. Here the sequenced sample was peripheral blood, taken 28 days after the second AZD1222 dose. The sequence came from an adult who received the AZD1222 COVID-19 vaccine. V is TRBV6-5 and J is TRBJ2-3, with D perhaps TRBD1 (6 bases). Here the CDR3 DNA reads TGTGCCAGCAGTTTCCACCGGGACACCACAGATACGCAGTATTTT. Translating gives CASSFHRDTTDTQYF.